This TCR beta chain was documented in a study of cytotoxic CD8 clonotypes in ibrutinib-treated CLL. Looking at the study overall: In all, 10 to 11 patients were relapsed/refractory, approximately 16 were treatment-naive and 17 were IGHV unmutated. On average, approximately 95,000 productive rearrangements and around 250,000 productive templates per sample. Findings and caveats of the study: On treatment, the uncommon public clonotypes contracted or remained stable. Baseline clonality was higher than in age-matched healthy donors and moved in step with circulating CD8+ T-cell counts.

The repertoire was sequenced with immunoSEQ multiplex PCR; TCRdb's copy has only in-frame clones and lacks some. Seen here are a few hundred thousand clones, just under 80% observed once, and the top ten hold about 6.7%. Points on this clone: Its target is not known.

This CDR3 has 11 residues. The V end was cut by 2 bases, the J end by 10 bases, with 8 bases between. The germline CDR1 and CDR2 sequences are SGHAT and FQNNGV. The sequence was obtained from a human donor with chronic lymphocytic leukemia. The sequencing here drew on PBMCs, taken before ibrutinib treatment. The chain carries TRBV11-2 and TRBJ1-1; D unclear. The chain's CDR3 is CASSLKRLAFF. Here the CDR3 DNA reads TGTGCCAGCAGCTTAAAAAGGCTAGCTTTCTTT.